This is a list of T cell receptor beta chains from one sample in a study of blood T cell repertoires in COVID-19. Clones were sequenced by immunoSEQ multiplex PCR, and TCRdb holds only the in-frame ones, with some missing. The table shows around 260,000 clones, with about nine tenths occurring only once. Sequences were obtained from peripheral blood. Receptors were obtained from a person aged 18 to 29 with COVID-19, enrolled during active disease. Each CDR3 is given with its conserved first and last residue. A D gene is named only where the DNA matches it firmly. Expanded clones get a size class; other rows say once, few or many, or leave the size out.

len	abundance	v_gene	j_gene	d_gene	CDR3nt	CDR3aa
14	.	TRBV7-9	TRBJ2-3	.	TGTGCCAGCAGCCCCCAGGGAACTGGAGATACGCAGTATTTT	CASSPQGTGDTQYF
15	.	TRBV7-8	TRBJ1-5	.	TGTGCCAGCAGCTTACAGGCCCAGGAACGACAGCCCCAGCATTTT	CASSLQAQERQPQHF
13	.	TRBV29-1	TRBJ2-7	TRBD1	TGCAGCGTTGGGGACAGGGTGGCCTACGAGCAGTACTTC	CSVGDRVAYEQYF
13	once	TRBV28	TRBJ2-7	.	TGTGCCAGCAGATTGACAGGCCGCTACGAGCAGTACTTC	CASRLTGRYEQYF
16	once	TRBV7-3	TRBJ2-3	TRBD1	TGTGCCAGCAGCCACCTCGGACAGGGGTTCGCAGATACGCAGTATTTT	CASSHLGQGFADTQYF
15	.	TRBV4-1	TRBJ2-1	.	TGCGCCAGCAGCCCCCGGGACTCCCGCGTCAGTGAGCAGTTCTTC	CASSPRDSRVSEQFF
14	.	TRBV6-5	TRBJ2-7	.	TGTGCCAGCAAATCCGGGGCAGGGGTGGACGAGCAGTACTTC	CASKSGAGVDEQYF
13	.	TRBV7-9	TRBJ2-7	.	TGTGCCAGCAGCTTATCCCCCCAGTACGAGCAGTACTTC	CASSLSPQYEQYF
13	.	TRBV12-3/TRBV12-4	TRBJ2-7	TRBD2	TGTGCCAGCACCAGGACTAGCGGGTACGAGCAGTACTTC	CASTRTSGYEQYF
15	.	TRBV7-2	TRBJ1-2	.	TGTGCCAGCAGCTTAGCGCACAGTCCAGCCTATGGCTACACCTTC	CASSLAHSPAYGYTF
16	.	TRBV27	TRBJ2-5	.	TGTGCCAGCAGTTTCGGTGGGGCCTCCGCTCAAGAGACCCAGTACTTC	CASSFGGASAQETQYF
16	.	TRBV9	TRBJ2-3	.	TGTGCCAGCAGCCCCCACCCCCCCGGTGGTACAGATACGCAGTATTTT	CASSPHPPGGTDTQYF
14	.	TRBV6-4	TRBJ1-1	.	TGTGCCAGCAGGCCGCAGGGCCAGAACACTGAAGCTTTCTTT	CASRPQGQNTEAFF
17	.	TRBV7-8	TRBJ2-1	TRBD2	TGTGCCAGCAGCCCTGAGACACTAGCGAGCTCCTACAATGAGCAGTTCTTC	CASSPETLASSYNEQFF
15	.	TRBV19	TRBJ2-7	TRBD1	TGTGCCAGCCAAAAACAGGGGGCGCCCTTAGGCGAGCAGTACTTC	CASQKQGAPLGEQYF
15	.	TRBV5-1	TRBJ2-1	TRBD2	TGCGCCAGCAGCATAAAGACTAGCGCGAACAATGAGCAGTTCTTC	CASSIKTSANNEQFF
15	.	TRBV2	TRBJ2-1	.	TGTGCCAGCAGCTCTAGACGGAGCTCCTACAATGAGCAGTTCTTC	CASSSRRSSYNEQFF
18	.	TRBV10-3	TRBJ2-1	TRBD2	TGTGCCATCAGTGAGTCCGCTAGCGGTCCCACCGGTAGTGGTGAGCAGTTCTTC	CAISESASGPTGSGEQFF
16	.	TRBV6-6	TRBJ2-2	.	TGTGCCAGCAGTTACTCGTGGCGGGAGAACACCGGGGAGCTGTTTTTT	CASSYSWRENTGELFF
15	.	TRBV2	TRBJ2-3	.	TGTGCCAGCATGGTCCTTGCGGCTAGCACAGATACGCAGTATTTT	CASMVLAASTDTQYF
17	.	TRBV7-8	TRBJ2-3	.	TGTGCCAGCAGCTCCAAGAGGATCCCGGCTAGCACAGATACGCAGTATTTT	CASSSKRIPASTDTQYF
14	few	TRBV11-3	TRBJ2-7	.	TGTGCCAGCAGCTTAGGCGGGACCGCCTACGAGCAGTACTTC	CASSLGGTAYEQYF
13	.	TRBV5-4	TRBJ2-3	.	TGTGCCAGCAGCTCGAGACAGGCAGATACGCAGTATTTT	CASSSRQADTQYF